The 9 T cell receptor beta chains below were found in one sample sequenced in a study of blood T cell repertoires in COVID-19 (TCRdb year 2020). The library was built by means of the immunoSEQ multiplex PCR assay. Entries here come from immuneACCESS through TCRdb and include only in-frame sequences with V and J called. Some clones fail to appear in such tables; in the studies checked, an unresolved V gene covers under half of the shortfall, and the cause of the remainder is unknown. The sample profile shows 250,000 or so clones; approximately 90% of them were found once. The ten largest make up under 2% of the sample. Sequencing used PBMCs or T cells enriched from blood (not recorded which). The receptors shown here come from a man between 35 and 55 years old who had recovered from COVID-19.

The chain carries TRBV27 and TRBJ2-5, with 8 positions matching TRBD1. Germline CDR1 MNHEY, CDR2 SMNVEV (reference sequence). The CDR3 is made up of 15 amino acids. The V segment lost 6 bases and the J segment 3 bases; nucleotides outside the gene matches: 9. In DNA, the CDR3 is TGTGCCAGCAGCGGGCGACAGGGGTCGGAAGAGACCCAGTACTTC. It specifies CASSGRQGSEETQYF.

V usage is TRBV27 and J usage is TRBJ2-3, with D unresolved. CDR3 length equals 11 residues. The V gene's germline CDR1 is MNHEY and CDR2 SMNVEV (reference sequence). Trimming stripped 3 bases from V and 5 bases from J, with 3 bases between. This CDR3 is CASSFIDTQYF. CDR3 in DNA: TGTGCCAGCAGTTTTATAGATACGCAGTATTTT.

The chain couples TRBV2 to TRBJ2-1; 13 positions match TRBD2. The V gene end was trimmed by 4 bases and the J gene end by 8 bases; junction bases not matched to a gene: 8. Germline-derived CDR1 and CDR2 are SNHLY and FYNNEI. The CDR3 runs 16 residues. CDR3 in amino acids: CASSGTSGRRFDEQFF. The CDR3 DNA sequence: TGTGCCAGCAGTGGGACTAGCGGGAGAAGGTTCGATGAGCAGTTCTTC.

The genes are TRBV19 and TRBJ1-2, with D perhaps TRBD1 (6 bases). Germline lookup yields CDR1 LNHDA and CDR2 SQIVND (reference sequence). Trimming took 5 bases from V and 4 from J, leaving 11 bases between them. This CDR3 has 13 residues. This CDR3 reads CASSQGHPYGYTF. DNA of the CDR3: TGTGCCAGTAGTCAGGGACACCCCTATGGCTACACCTTC.

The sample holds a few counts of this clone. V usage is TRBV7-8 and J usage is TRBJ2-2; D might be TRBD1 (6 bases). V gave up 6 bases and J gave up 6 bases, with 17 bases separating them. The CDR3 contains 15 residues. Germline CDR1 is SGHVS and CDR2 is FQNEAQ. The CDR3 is CASSPRDNSPGELFF. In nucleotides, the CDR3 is TGTGCCAGCAGTCCAAGGGACAATTCTCCCGGGGAGCTGTTTTTT.

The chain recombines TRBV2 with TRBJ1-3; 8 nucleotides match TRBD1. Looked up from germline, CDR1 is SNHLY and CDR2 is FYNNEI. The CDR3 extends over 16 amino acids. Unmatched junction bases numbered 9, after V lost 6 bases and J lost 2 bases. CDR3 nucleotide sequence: TGTGCCAGCAGCCTTCGACAGGGGACAACTGGAAACACCATATATTTT. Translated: CASSLRQGTTGNTIYF.

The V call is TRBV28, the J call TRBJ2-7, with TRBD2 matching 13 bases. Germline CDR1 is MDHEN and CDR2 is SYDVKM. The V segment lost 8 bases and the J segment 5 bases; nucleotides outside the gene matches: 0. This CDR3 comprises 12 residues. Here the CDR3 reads CASGTSGNEQYF. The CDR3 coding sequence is TGTGCCAGCGGGACTAGCGGGAACGAGCAGTACTTC. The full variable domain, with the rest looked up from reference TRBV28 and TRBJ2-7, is DVKVTQSSRYLVKRTGEKVFLECVQDMDHENMFWYRQDPGLGLRLIYFSYDVKMKEKGDIPEGYSVSREKKERFSLILESASTNQTSMYLCASGTSGNEQYFGPGTRLTVT.

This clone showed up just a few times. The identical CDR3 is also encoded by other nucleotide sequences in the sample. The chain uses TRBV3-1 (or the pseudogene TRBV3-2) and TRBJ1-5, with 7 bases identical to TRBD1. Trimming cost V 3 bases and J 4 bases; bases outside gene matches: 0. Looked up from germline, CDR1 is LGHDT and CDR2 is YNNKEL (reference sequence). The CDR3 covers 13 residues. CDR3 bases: TGTGCCAGCAGCCAGGACAGGAATCAGCCCCAGCATTTT. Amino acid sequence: CASSQDRNQPQHF.

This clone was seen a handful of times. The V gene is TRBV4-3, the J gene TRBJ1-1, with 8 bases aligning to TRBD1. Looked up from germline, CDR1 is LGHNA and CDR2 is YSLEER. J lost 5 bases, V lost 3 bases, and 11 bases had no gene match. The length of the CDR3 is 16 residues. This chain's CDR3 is CASSHDRGTVVTEAFF. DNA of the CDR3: TGCGCCAGCAGCCACGACAGGGGAACGGTGGTGACTGAAGCTTTCTTT.